This TCR beta chain came from a study of blood T cells in healthy people across ages. Primed by a sample-barcoded 5' primer and a J-beta primer mix, a second PCR proceeded for 7 to 11 cycles. TCRdb reanalysed the 5' RACE reads using MiXCR and keeps one entry per CDR3 protein. Of around 1.5 million distinct CDR3 sequences detected, roughly 64% appear once; the ten largest clones hold 6.5% to 8%. Germline values: CDR1 MDHEN, CDR2 SYDVKM. V lost 2 bases to trimming and J lost 3 bases; unmatched junction nucleotides: 14. This CDR3 is built from 18 residues. Notes on the study in general: CMV status of donors was unknown, possibly confounding expanded clonotype changes. Samples with more naive T cells showed higher observed beta diversity. TCR beta diversity per million T cells fell roughly linearly with age.

As for this clonotype: Its antigen is unknown.

Researchers collected about 9.7 milliliters of peripheral blood from every single donor. The origin of this receptor is a young man in good health. V is TRBV28 and J is TRBJ2-7; 9 positions agree with TRBD1. Sequenced sample: blood. CDR3 loop: CASSLSPGLGTGFYEQYF. Written as DNA, the CDR3 is TGTGCCAGCAGTTTAAGTCCCGGACTTGGGACAGGGTTCTACGAGCAGTACTTC.